Each of the 26 T cell receptor beta chains below was sequenced from the same sample in a study of CD8+CD57+ T cells in acquired aplastic anemia. Both TCR beta VDJ combination and CDR3 sequence profiling were carried out. Genomic DNA was the template for this profiling. MiXCR, run by TCRdb on the reads, gives a single entry per CDR3 protein. The data show a few hundred thousand distinct CDR3 sequences, about half seen once. For sequencing, patients were chosen who had shown expansion of CD8+CD57+ cells by flow cytometry. Sequenced material: sorted CD4+, CD8+, or CD8+CD57+ T cells (not recorded which) from PBMCs. These receptors came from a human donor with aplastic anemia.

At least ten counts were recorded for this clonotype. This chain links TRBV12-3 or TRBV12-4 with TRBJ2-7; TRBD1 matches 10 bases. V gave up 5 bases and J gave up 1 base; unmatched junction bases: 5. The CDR3 is 15 amino acids. CDR3 region: CASSPRDRGSYEQYF. The CDR3 DNA sequence: TGTGCCAGCAGTCCTCGGGACAGGGGATCCTACGAGCAGTACTTC.

The chain is built from TRBV3-1 and TRBJ2-7, with D tentatively TRBD1 (6 bases). Germline loops: CDR1 LGHDT, CDR2 YNNKEL (reference sequence). Trimming removed 4 bases from V and 2 bases from J, with 12 bases in between. The length of the CDR3 is 14 residues. CDR3 in DNA: TGTGCCAGCAGCCTCAGGACAGCAACCTACGAGCAGTACTTC. Translation: CASSLRTATYEQYF.

V and J are TRBV9 and TRBJ2-2; D is undetermined. The CDR3 contains 15 residues. Germline V gene sequence: CDR1 SGDLS, CDR2 YYNGEE. Deletions cut 4 bases from V and 3 bases from J, with 13 bases between. CDR3 amino acids: CASSPRRADTGELFF. CDR3 in DNA: TGTGCCAGCAGCCCCCGACGAGCCGACACCGGGGAGCTGTTTTTT. Filled out from reference TRBV9 and TRBJ2-2, the complete variable domain reads DSGVTQTPKHLITATGQRVTLRCSPRSGDLSVYWYQQSLDQGLQFLIQYYNGEERAKGNILERFSAQQFPDLHSELNLSSLELGDSALYFCASSPRRADTGELFFGEGSRLTVL.

The chain employs TRBV5-4 and TRBJ2-2; 8 positions agree with TRBD2. Germline-derived CDR1 and CDR2 are SGHNT and YYREEE (reference sequence). The CDR3 length is 16 residues. V dropped 5 bases and J dropped 0; count of bases not matched to a gene: 6. In nucleotides, the CDR3 is TGTGCCAGCAGTCGGGGGGGGACCTCGAACACCGGGGAGCTGTTTTTT. It translates to CASSRGGTSNTGELFF.

The sample holds many counts of this clonotype. V is TRBV2 and J is TRBJ2-7; D could derive from TRBD1 or TRBD2 (6 bases each). The CDR3 spans 15 residues. The ends were cut back, 5 bases at V and 2 bases at J, with 16 bases in the middle. Germline loops: CDR1 SNHLY, CDR2 FYNNEI. CDR3 residues: CASSRGGTFAYEQYF. CDR3 sequence (DNA): TGTGCCAGCAGTCGAGGGGGGACGTTTGCCTACGAGCAGTACTTC.

This clonotype occurred a few times. The chain employs TRBV9 and TRBJ2-3; a weak D match, TRBD2 (5 bases). The ends were cut back, 1 base at V and 1 base at J, with 19 bases in the middle. Germline CDR1 is SGDLS and CDR2 is YYNGEE. The CDR3 contains 18 residues. CDR3 in amino acids: CASSVTRQALEGTDTQYF. The CDR3 region has the DNA TGTGCCAGCAGCGTAACTCGGCAGGCCCTGGAGGGCACAGATACGCAGTATTTT. The full variable domain, completed using reference TRBV9 and TRBJ2-3, is DSGVTQTPKHLITATGQRVTLRCSPRSGDLSVYWYQQSLDQGLQFLIQYYNGEERAKGNILERFSAQQFPDLHSELNLSSLELGDSALYFCASSVTRQALEGTDTQYFGPGTRLTVL.

This clonotype came up a few times. The chain has TRBV3-1 and TRBJ2-2; no clear D. The CDR3 is made up of 15 amino acids. V was pared by 1 base and J by 3 bases, with 9 bases between. Germline V gives CDR1 LGHDT, CDR2 YNNKEL (reference sequence). The CDR3 DNA reads TGTGCCAGCAGCCAAGTTGGTGGGGACACCGGGGAGCTGTTTTTT. This encodes CASSQVGGDTGELFF. The full variable domain, in which reference TRBV3-1 and TRBJ2-2 provide the parts outside the CDR3, is DTAVSQTPKYLVTQMGNDKSIKCEQNLGHDTMYWYKQDSKKFLKIMFSYNNKELIINETVPNRFSPKSPDKAHLNLHINSLELGDSAVYFCASSQVGGDTGELFFGEGSRLTVL.

The chain carries TRBV15 and TRBJ1-2, with a possible D match to TRBD1 (5 bases). Trimming cost V 5 bases and J 0 bases, with 7 bases left between them. CDR3 size: 13 residues. CDR1 and CDR2 from the germline V gene are LNHNV and YYDKDF (reference sequence). The CDR3 reads CATSEGTNYGYTF. In DNA form, the CDR3 reads TGTGCCACCAGCGAGGGGACTAACTATGGCTACACCTTC.

This clonotype was recorded at least ten times. The chain couples TRBV10-2 to TRBJ1-2; TRBD1 aligns across 7 bases. The CDR3 sequence is 14 residues long. Germline CDR1 is WSHSY and CDR2 is SAAADI. Germline trimming cut 5 bases from V and 7 bases from J; bases unmatched to any gene: 10. CDR3 DNA sequence: TGCGCCAGCAGTAACGCCGGGACAGAGGGTGGCTACACCTTC. As protein: CASSNAGTEGGYTF.

The chain employs TRBV7-8 and TRBJ2-7; 9 nucleotides align to TRBD1. Germline V gives CDR1 SGHVS, CDR2 FQNEAQ. Trimming removed 4 bases from V and 6 bases from J; junction bases left unmatched: 10. This CDR3 has 15 residues. CDR3 region: CASSSPGQGRGEQYF. CDR3 coding DNA: TGTGCCAGCAGCTCCCCGGGACAGGGTCGGGGCGAGCAGTACTTC.

Concerning this clonotype itself: Germline and junction disagree at one end, which may indicate a read error. The genes are TRBV5-6 and TRBJ1-5, with D perhaps TRBD1 (6 bases). The CDR3 is 15 amino acids. Germline loops: CDR1 SGHDT, CDR2 YYEEEE. Here the CDR3 reads CASSLAGGHDQPPHF. DNA of the CDR3: TGTGCCAGCAGCTTGGCCGGGGGGCACGATCAGCCCCCGCATTTT.

This chain connects TRBV7-6 to TRBJ2-1; TRBD2 matches at 9 bases. This CDR3 has 16 residues. After removal of 6 bases from V and 0 bases from J, the junction contained 6 bases not matched to a gene. Germline V gives CDR1 SGHVS, CDR2 FNYEAQ. In DNA form, the CDR3 reads TGTGCCAGCAGACCGCTAGCGGGAAGCTCCTACAATGAGCAGTTCTTC. Residues: CASRPLAGSSYNEQFF.

The rearrangement links TRBV10-3 to TRBJ1-2, with TRBD1 as a possible D gene (5 bases). The CDR3 has 14 residues. Germline assignment: CDR1 ENHRY and CDR2 SYGVKD. Trimming stripped 0 bases from V and 6 bases from J, with 11 bases between. The CDR3: CAISESWGGHGYTF. The CDR3 coding sequence is TGTGCCATCAGTGAGTCGTGGGGGGGTCATGGCTACACCTTC.

This chain uses TRBV7-6 with TRBJ2-1; D ambiguous. The germline V gene encodes CDR1 SGHVS and CDR2 FNYEAQ. V gave up 1 base and J gave up 9 bases, with 10 bases separating them. This CDR3 has 13 amino acids. CDR3 amino acids: CASSLGVSVEQFF. The CDR3 DNA reads TGTGCCAGCAGCTTAGGCGTAAGTGTTGAGCAGTTCTTC.

Remarks on this clonotype: A single base separates this from a much larger clone, so it may be a read error. The V call is TRBV7-9, the J call TRBJ2-3, with TRBD2 matching 7 bases. Germline lookup yields CDR1 SEHNR and CDR2 FQNEAQ (reference sequence). This CDR3 has 14 residues. CDR3 coding DNA: TGCGCCAGCAGCACGGCGGGGGATTTTGGTACGCAGTATTTT. Translated, it gives CASSTAGDFGTQYF.

CDR3 sequence: CATSREGQGGGKPQHF. CDR3 bases: TGTGCCACCAGCAGAGAGGGGCAGGGAGGCGGGAAGCCCCAGCATTTT. V and J are TRBV15 and TRBJ1-5; D may be TRBD1 (5 bases). Germline V CDR1 and CDR2: LNHNV, YYDKDF (reference sequence). The length of the CDR3 is 16 residues. With 0 bases removed from V and 8 bases from J, the gap between germline ends came to 17 bases.

The DNA of the CDR3 is TGTGCCAGCAGCCCACCGCCCAAGACCTACGAGCAGTACTTC. Amino acids: CASSPPPKTYEQYF. This chain connects TRBV7-8 to TRBJ2-7, with no clear D. Trimming left V 5 bases short and J 2 bases short, with 13 bases between. Germline CDR1 reads SGHVS; CDR2 reads FQNEAQ. The length of the CDR3 is 14 residues.

Ten or more counts support this clonotype. V usage is TRBV20-1 and J usage is TRBJ1-4; possible D gene TRBD1, 6 bases. This CDR3 comprises 15 residues. Germline V gene lookup returns CDR1 DFQATT and CDR2 SNEGSKA (reference sequence). Trimming took off 5 bases at V and 0 bases at J, with 13 bases between the two ends. The CDR3 nucleotides are TGCAGTGCTTCCCGGGACACCTCAACTAATGAAAAACTGTTTTTT. As protein: CSASRDTSTNEKLFF.

The rearrangement links TRBV19 to TRBJ2-1; D gene unclear. This CDR3 region has 15 residues. Germline V gene data show CDR1 as LNHDA and CDR2 as SQIVND (reference sequence). V was trimmed by 3 bases and J by 1 base, leaving 10 bases between them. The CDR3 DNA is TGTGCCAGTAGTATGTCAGCAAGATCCTACAATGAGCAGTTCTTC. This gives the protein CASSMSARSYNEQFF. Variable domain in full (rest from reference TRBV19 and TRBJ2-1): DGGITQSPKYLFRKEGQNVTLSCEQNLNHDAMYWYRQDPGQGLRLIYYSQIVNDFQKGDIAEGYSVSREKKESFPLTVTSAQKNPTAFYLCASSMSARSYNEQFFGPGTRLTVL.

This chain links TRBV24-1 with TRBJ2-1, with 9 bases fitting TRBD1. Germline V CDR1 and CDR2: KGHDR, SFDVKD. This CDR3 region has 13 residues. The V segment lost 7 bases and the J segment 6 bases; nucleotides outside the gene matches: 3. The chain's CDR3 is CATRSTGGNEQFF. In nucleotides, the CDR3 is TGTGCCACCAGGTCGACAGGGGGCAATGAGCAGTTCTTC.

Notes on this clonotype: A much larger clone differs from this one at a single base, so this may be a read error. V and J are TRBV7-9 and TRBJ1-4; D gene ambiguous. CDR1 and CDR2 from the germline V gene are SEHNR and FQNEAQ (reference sequence). The CDR3 extends over 15 amino acids. The chain's CDR3 is CASSLLGRSDEELFF. CDR3 nucleotides: TGTGCCAGCAGCTTACTGGGCAGGTCGGATGAAGAACTGTTTTTT.

At least ten counts were recorded for this clonotype. V and J are TRBV7-3 and TRBJ2-2; the D call may be TRBD1 or TRBD2 (5 bases each). This CDR3 is built from 15 residues. Germline V gene data show CDR1 as SGHTA and CDR2 as FQGTGA. Between the trimmed V and J ends, which lost 0 bases and 7 bases, there was a span of 12 bases. The CDR3 loop is CASSLTRGVGGELFF. CDR3 DNA sequence: TGTGCCAGCAGCTTAACGAGAGGGGTTGGCGGGGAGCTGTTTTTT.

This clonotype was detected many times. V and J are TRBV20-1 and TRBJ2-7; 13 bases agree with TRBD2. Germline CDR1 DFQATT, CDR2 SNEGSKA (reference sequence). The CDR3 spans 14 residues. Germline trimming cut 6 bases from V and 1 base from J; bases unmatched to any gene: 3. CDR3 amino acids: CSAGTSGDSYEQYF. The CDR3 coding sequence is TGCAGTGCCGGGACTAGCGGGGATTCCTACGAGCAGTACTTC.

The chain is built from TRBV19 and TRBJ1-6; D not resolved. Germline CDR1 is LNHDA and CDR2 is SQIVND (reference sequence). The CDR3 spans 13 residues. The V end lost 6 bases, the J end lost 6 bases, and 9 bases lay between the germline ends. The CDR3 spells CASREGFNSPLHF. Here the CDR3 DNA reads TGTGCCAGTAGGGAAGGGTTTAATTCACCCCTCCACTTT.

The chain uses TRBV2 and TRBJ1-3; TRBD1 matches at 9 bases. J lost 0 bases, V lost 10 bases, and 10 bases had no gene match. CDR1 and CDR2 (germline): SNHLY, FYNNEI. The CDR3 has 16 residues. Here the CDR3 reads CATLSDRGISGNTIYF. The CDR3 DNA sequence: TGTGCCACCCTTTCTGACAGGGGGATCTCTGGAAACACCATATATTTT.

In this sample, this clonotype turned up many times. The rearrangement joins TRBV6-6 to TRBJ1-2; D is undetermined. V shed 6 bases and J shed 6 bases, with 11 bases lying between them. Germline loops: CDR1 MNHNY, CDR2 SVGAGI (reference sequence). The CDR3 spans 12 residues. Written as DNA, the CDR3 is TGTGCCAGCAGCCGCGCCGTTGATGGCTACACCTTC. It specifies CASSRAVDGYTF.